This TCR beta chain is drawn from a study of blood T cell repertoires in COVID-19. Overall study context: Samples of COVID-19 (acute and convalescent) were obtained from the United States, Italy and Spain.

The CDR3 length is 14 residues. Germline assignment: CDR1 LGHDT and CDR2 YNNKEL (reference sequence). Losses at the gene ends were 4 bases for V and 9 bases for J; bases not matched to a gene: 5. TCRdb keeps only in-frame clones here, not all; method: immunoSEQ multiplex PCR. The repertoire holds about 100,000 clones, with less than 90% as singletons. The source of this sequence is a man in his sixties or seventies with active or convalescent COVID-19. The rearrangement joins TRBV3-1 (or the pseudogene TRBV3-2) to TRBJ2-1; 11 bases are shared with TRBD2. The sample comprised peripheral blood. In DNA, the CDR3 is TGTGCCAGCAGCCTTAGCGGGGGGGCGGCTGAGCAGTTCTTC. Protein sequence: CASSLSGGAAEQFF.